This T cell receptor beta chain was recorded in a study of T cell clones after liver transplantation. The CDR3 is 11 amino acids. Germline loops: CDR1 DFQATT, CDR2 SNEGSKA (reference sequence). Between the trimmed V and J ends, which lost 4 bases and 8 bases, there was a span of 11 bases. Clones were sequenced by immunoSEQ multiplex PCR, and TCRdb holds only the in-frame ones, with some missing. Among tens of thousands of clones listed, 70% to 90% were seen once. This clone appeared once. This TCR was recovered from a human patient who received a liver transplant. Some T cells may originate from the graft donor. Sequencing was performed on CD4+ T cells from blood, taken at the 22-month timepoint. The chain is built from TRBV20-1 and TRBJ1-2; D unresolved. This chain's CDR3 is CSAKRAVGYTF. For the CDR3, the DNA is TGCAGTGCTAAGAGGGCGGTAGGCTACACCTTC.